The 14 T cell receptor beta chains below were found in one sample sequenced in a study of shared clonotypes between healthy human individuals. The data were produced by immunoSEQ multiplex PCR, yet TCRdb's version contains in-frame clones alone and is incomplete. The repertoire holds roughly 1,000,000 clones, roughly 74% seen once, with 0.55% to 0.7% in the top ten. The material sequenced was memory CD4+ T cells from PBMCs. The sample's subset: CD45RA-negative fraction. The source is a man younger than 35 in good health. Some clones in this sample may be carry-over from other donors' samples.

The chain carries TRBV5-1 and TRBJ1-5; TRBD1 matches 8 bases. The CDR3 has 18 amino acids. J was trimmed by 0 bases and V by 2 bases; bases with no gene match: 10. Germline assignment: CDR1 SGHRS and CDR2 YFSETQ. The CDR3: CASSLPQGGHYSNQPQHF. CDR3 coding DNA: TGCGCCAGCAGCTTACCACAGGGGGGACACTATAGCAATCAGCCCCAGCATTTT.

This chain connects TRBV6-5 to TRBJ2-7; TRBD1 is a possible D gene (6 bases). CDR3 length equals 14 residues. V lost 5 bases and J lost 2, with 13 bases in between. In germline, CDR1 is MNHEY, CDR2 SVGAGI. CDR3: CASSNNRVTYEQYF. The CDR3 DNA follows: TGTGCCAGCAGTAACAACAGGGTTACCTACGAGCAGTACTTC.

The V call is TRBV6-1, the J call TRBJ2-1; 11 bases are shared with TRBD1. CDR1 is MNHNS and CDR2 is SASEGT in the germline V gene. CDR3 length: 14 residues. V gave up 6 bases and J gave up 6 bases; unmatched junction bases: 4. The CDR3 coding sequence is TGTGCCAGCAGAGGGGACAGGGGGTTCAATGAGCAGTTCTTC. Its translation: CASRGDRGFNEQFF.

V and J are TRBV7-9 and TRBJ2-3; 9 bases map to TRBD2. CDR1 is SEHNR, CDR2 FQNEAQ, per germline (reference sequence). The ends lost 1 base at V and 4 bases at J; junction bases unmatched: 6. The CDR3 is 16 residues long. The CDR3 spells CASSLGLAGVADTQYF. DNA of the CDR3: TGTGCCAGCAGCTTAGGGTTAGCGGGAGTGGCAGATACGCAGTATTTT.

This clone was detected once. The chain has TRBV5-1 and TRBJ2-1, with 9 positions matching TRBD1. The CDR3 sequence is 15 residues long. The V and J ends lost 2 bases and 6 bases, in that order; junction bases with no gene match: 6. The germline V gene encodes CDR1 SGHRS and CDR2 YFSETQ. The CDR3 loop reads CASSLQPGQGNEQFF. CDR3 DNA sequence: TGCGCCAGCAGCTTACAGCCGGGACAGGGCAATGAGCAGTTCTTC. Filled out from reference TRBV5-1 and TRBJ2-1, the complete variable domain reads KAGVTQTPRYLIKTRGQQVTLSCSPISGHRSVSWYQQTPGQGLQFLFEYFSETQRNKGNFPGRFSGRQFSNSRSEMNVSTLELGDSALYLCASSLQPGQGNEQFFGPGTRLTVL.

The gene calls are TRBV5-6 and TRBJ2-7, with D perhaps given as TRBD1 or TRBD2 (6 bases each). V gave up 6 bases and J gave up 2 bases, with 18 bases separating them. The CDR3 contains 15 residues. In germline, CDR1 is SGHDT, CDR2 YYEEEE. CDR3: CASTSMGGGTYEQYF. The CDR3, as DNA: TGTGCCAGCACCTCTATGGGGGGCGGAACCTACGAGCAGTACTTC.

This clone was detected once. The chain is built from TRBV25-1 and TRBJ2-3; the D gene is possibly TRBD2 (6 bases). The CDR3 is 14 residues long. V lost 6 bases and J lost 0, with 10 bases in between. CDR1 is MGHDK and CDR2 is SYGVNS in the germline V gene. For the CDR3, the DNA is TGTGCCAGCAGAATTAGCGGAAGCACAGATACGCAGTATTTT. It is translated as CASRISGSTDTQYF.

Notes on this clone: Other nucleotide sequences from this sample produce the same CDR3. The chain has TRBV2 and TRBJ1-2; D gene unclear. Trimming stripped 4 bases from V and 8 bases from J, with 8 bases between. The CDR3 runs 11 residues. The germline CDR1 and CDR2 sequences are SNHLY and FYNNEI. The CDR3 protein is CASSVGGGYTF. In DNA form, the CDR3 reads TGTGCCAGCAGTGTGGGTGGGGGCTACACCTTC.

The CDR3 here is CASSLTGAWGVGTQYF. The CDR3 nucleotides are TGTGCCAGCAGCTTAACAGGGGCTTGGGGGGTTGGTACGCAGTATTTT. The chain employs TRBV7-2 and TRBJ2-3, with D perhaps matching TRBD1 (7 bases). Trimming removed 2 bases from V and 8 bases from J, with 20 bases in between. From germline, CDR1 is SGHTA and CDR2 FQGNSA. CDR3 length: 16 amino acids.

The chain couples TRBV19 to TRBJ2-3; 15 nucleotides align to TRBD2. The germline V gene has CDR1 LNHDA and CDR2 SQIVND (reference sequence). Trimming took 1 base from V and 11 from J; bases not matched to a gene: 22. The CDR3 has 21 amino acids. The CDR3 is CASSIVGLAGGPGTLARVQYF. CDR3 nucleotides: TGTGCCAGTAGTATAGTCGGACTAGCGGGAGGGCCAGGTACTCTTGCTCGTGTGCAGTATTTT.

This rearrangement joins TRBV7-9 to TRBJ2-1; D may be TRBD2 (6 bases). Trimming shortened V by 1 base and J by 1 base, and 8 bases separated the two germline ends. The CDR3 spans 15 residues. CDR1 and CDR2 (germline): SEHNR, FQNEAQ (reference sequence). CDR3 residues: CASSLGLASYNEQFF. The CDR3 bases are TGTGCCAGCAGCTTAGGGCTAGCGTCCTACAATGAGCAGTTCTTC.

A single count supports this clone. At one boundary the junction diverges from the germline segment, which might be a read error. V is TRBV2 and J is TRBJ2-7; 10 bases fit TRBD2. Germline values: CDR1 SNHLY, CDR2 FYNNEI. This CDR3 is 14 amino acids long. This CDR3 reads CASRGLANPYERYF. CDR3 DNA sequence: TGTGCCAGCAGGGGACTAGCGAACCCCTACGAGCGGTACTTC.

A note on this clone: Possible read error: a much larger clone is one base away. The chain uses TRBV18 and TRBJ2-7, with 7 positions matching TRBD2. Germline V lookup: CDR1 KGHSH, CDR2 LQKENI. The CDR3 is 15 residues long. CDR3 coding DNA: TGTGCCAGCTTACCAGGGCGGGAGAATCCCTACGAGCAGTACTTC. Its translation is CASLPGRENPYEQYF.

CDR3 amino acids: CASSLGSREGYTF. The CDR3 bases are TGCGCCAGCAGCTTAGGCAGTCGCGAGGGCTACACCTTC. The V call is TRBV5-1, the J call TRBJ1-2; no reliable D call. This CDR3 is 13 amino acids long. Looked up from germline, CDR1 is SGHRS and CDR2 is YFSETQ. Trimming removed 2 bases at V and 8 bases at J, with 13 bases between.